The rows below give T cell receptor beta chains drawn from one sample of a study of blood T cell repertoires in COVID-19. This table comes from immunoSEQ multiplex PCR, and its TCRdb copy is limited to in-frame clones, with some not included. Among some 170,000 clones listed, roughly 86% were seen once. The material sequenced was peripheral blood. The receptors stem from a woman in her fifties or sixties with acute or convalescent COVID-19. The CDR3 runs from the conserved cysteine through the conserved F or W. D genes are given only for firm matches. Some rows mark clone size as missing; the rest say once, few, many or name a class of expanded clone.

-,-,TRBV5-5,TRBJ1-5,CASSLLGGLEPQHF,TGTGCCAGCAGCTTGTTAGGGGGATTGGAGCCCCAGCATTTT
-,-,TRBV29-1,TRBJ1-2,CSVEKLGGAGSDYGYTF,TGCAGCGTTGAAAAACTAGGGGGGGCAGGGAGCGACTATGGCTACACCTTC
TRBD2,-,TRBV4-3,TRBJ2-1,CASSQDVASGGSSSYNEQFF,TGCGCCAGCAGCCAAGATGTGGCTAGCGGGGGGTCGAGCTCCTACAATGAGCAGTTCTTC
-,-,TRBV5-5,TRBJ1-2,CASSLLGSTIANYGYTF,TGTGCCAGCAGCTTGCTGGGCAGCACCATTGCTAACTATGGCTACACCTTC
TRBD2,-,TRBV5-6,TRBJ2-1,CASTGGLAGYNEQFF,TGTGCCAGCACCGGAGGTCTAGCGGGTTACAATGAGCAGTTCTTC
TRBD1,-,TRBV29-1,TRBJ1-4,CSVIEQGAEKLFF,TGCAGCGTTATAGAGCAGGGGGCTGAAAAACTGTTTTTT
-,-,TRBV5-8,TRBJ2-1,CASSLYNEQFF,TGTGCCAGCAGTCTTTACAATGAGCAGTTCTTC
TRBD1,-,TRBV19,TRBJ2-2,CASNKQGGTGELFF,TGTGCCAGTAACAAACAGGGGGGCACCGGGGAGCTGTTTTTT
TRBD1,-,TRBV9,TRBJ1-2,CASSPGTGQYGYTF,TGTGCCAGCAGCCCAGGGACAGGGCAATACGGCTACACCTTC
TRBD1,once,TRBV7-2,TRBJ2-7,CASSPRDRGYEQYF,TGTGCCAGCAGCCCCCGGGACAGGGGGTACGAGCAGTACTTC
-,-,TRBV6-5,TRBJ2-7,CASRRSATGSYEQYF,TGTGCCAGCCGGCGGTCAGCCACCGGCTCCTACGAGCAGTACTTC
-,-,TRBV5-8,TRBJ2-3,CASSLDHAGPDTQYF,TGTGCCAGCAGCTTGGATCATGCAGGGCCAGATACGCAGTATTTT
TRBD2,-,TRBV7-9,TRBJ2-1,CASSLQRLAGFGDEQFF,TGTGCCAGCAGCCTGCAGCGCCTAGCGGGATTCGGGGATGAGCAGTTCTTC
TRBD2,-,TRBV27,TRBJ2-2,CASSPRAGTSGGELFF,TGTGCCAGCAGTCCTCGAGCCGGGACTAGCGGCGGGGAGCTGTTTTTT
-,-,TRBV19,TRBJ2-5,CASRGDQETQYF,TGTGCCAGTAGGGGCGACCAAGAGACCCAGTACTTC
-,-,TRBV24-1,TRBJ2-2,CATSDLEGKTGELFF,TGTGCCACCAGTGATTTGGAGGGTAAAACCGGGGAGCTGTTTTTT
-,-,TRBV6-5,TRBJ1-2,CASSYSGGPNYGYTF,TGTGCCAGCAGTTACTCGGGAGGGCCTAACTATGGCTACACCTTC
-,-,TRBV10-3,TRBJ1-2,CAISAGSGYTF,TGTGCCATCAGTGCGGGTTCTGGCTACACCTTC
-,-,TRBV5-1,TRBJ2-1,CASSLGLDLSNEQFF,TGCGCCAGCAGCTTGGGACTCGACCTTTCTAATGAGCAGTTCTTC
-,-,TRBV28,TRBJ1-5,CASSPKRNSFNQPQHF,TGTGCCAGCAGCCCTAAGAGAAACAGCTTCAATCAGCCCCAGCATTTT
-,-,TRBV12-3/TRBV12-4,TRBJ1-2,CASTIQNYGYTF,TGTGCCAGCACCATCCAGAACTATGGCTACACCTTC
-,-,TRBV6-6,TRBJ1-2,CASTLEVADGYTF,TGTGCCAGCACCTTAGAGGTAGCCGATGGCTACACCTTC
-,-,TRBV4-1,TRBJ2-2,CASSLLAGSPGELFF,TGCGCCAGCAGCCTACTAGCCGGCTCACCCGGGGAGCTGTTTTTT
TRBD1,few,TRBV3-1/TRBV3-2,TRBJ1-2,CASSQGTGQYGYTF,TGTGCCAGCAGCCAAGGGACAGGGCAATATGGCTACACCTTC